There are many counts of the clone carrying this T cell receptor (beta chain). Its specificity is unknown. The junction and the germline gene differ at one end; a read error may be behind it. This specimen belongs to a study of T cells in Graves' hyperthyroidism and ophthalmopathy. General observations from the study: A model of 13 V-J pairs discriminated ophthalmopathy from stable hyperthyroidism. Most thyroid-expanded clonotypes above 0.001 were also found in blood. Ophthalmopathy, as predicted by the model, came a median about six months after the prediction.

The germline V gene encodes CDR1 SGHTA and CDR2 FQGNSA. This CDR3 comprises 15 residues. Template material for amplifying TCR beta CDR3 regions consisted of RNA transcripts. TCR CDR3 regions were first amplified by RT-PCR with HTBI primers. In TCRdb, the multiplex PCR reads were re-called with MiXCR into one record per CDR3 protein. Of hundreds of thousands of distinct CDR3 sequences in the sample, roughly 32% were seen once. The receptor was isolated from a woman in her 40s with Graves' hyperthyroidism. The specimen sequenced was blood. The genes are TRBV7-2 and TRBJ1-5, with TRBD1 identical over 12 bases. The CDR3 DNA reads as TGTGCCAGCAGCCCCGGGACAGGGGGCAAACAGCCCCAGCATTTT. Translated: CASSPGTGGKQPQHF.